Each of the 22 T cell receptor beta chains below was sequenced from the same sample in a study of Ad26.COV2.S vaccination and SARS-CoV-2 variants. Repertoires were generated with immunoSEQ multiplex PCR, while TCRdb's copy carries only in-frame clones and drops some. This table has under 400,000 clones, over 75% appearing once. Treatment meaning: some 20 received Ad26.COV2.S at low or high dose, single or two shots; about five received placebo; per-sample allocation not given. Sample collection was performed on day 63 after the first vaccine or placebo injection. Specimen: peripheral blood, collected in a trial of Ad26.COV2.S vaccine versus placebo. Receptors originate from a person between 18 and 59 years old who received the Ad26.COV2.S COVID-19 vaccine or a placebo.

The rearrangement joins TRBV9 to TRBJ1-5; D is unresolved. V shed 0 bases and J shed 7 bases, with 8 bases lying between them. The CDR3 consists of 13 residues. CDR1 is SGDLS and CDR2 is YYNGEE in the germline V gene. CDR3 nucleotides: TGTGCCAGCAGCGTAGACGGGGTCCAGCCCCAGCATTTT. Protein: CASSVDGVQPQHF.

The CDR3 nucleotides read TGTGCCAGCAGCCCGGACAGGAGCAATGAAAAACTGTTTTTT. As protein: CASSPDRSNEKLFF. V usage is TRBV2 and J usage is TRBJ1-4; 7 bases line up with TRBD1. CDR1 and CDR2 from the germline V gene are SNHLY and FYNNEI. The V segment lost 6 bases and the J segment 5 bases; nucleotides outside the gene matches: 6. CDR3 length: 14 amino acids.

The V and J genes are TRBV29-1 and TRBJ1-2; D is perhaps TRBD1 (6 bases). V gave up 5 bases and J gave up 7 bases, with 17 bases separating them. The V gene's germline CDR1 is SQVTM and CDR2 ANQGSEA. CDR3 length equals 13 residues. CDR3 amino acids: CSVRGGLVLGYTF. DNA for the CDR3: TGCAGCGTTAGGGGGGGCCTGGTACTTGGCTACACCTTC.

The rearrangement uses TRBV9 and TRBJ2-5; perhaps TRBD1 as D (6 bases). The CDR3 contains 15 residues. Germline V CDR1 and CDR2: SGDLS, YYNGEE. Trimming cost V 2 bases and J 0 bases, with 11 bases left between them. CDR3 region: CASSVRRDNQETQYF. The CDR3, as DNA: TGTGCCAGCAGCGTCCGCCGGGACAACCAAGAGACCCAGTACTTC. Looking up the rest from reference TRBV9 and TRBJ2-5 gives the full variable domain: DSGVTQTPKHLITATGQRVTLRCSPRSGDLSVYWYQQSLDQGLQFLIQYYNGEERAKGNILERFSAQQFPDLHSELNLSSLELGDSALYFCASSVRRDNQETQYFGPGTRLLVL.

The chain employs TRBV5-1 and TRBJ1-3; D is unclear. V lost 0 bases, J lost 3 bases, and 10 bases lay in between. The CDR3 loop spans 15 amino acids. CDR1 is SGHRS, CDR2 YFSETQ, per germline. The CDR3 sequence: CASSLAPPGGNTIYF. Here the CDR3 DNA reads TGCGCCAGCAGCTTGGCCCCTCCGGGTGGAAACACCATATATTTT.

This clone has only one observation. The chain couples TRBV7-2 to TRBJ1-1; TRBD1 aligns across 7 bases. The CDR3 is 11 amino acids. J gave up 12 bases and V 4 bases, and 5 bases lay outside the gene matches. Germline-derived CDR1 and CDR2 are SGHTA and FQGNSA. CDR3 residues: CASSYGTAPFF. CDR3 in DNA: TGTGCCAGCAGCTACGGGACAGCACCTTTCTTT.

The V and J genes are TRBV14 and TRBJ2-3; D is unresolved. V was pared by 8 bases and J by 1 base, with 10 bases between. The CDR3 is 13 residues long. From germline, CDR1 is SGHDN and CDR2 FVKESK. CDR3 sequence (DNA): TGTGCCAGCGGGCTAAGGGGCACAGATACGCAGTATTTT. It yields the protein CASGLRGTDTQYF.

V usage is TRBV24-1 and J usage is TRBJ2-1; D assignment may be TRBD1 or TRBD2 (6 bases each). This CDR3 has 16 amino acids. Trimming pared 4 bases from V and 8 bases from J, leaving 20 bases between. Germline lookup yields CDR1 KGHDR and CDR2 SFDVKD. The CDR3 DNA is TGTGCCACCAGTGAAGGAGACAGGATGGGGGGTTATGAGCAGTTCTTC. Translating gives CATSEGDRMGGYEQFF.

The V and J genes are TRBV6-5 and TRBJ2-7; perhaps TRBD1 as D (6 bases). The ends were cut back, 7 bases at V and 3 bases at J, with 16 bases in the middle. The CDR3 spans 14 residues. Germline V CDR1 and CDR2: MNHEY, SVGAGI. CDR3: CASMVPRGDYEQYF. The CDR3 DNA sequence: TGTGCCAGCATGGTCCCCAGGGGAGACTACGAGCAGTACTTC.

The rearrangement joins TRBV7-9 to TRBJ2-6, with D perhaps being TRBD1 or TRBD2 (5 bases each). This CDR3 has 16 residues. Trimming stripped 2 bases from V and 3 bases from J, with 11 bases between. CDR1 SEHNR and CDR2 FQNEAQ come from the germline V gene (reference sequence). The CDR3 is CASSLITGLGANVLTF. CDR3 in DNA: TGTGCCAGCAGCTTAATAACGGGGCTTGGGGCCAACGTCCTGACTTTC.

The chain uses TRBV21-1 and TRBJ1-1. TRBV21-1 counts as a pseudogene. This CDR3 is 13 amino acids long. In nucleotides, the CDR3 is TGTGCCAGCAGCAGGGGGAGGGACACTGAAGCTTTCTTT. It yields the protein CASSRGRDTEAFF.

The gene calls are TRBV11-1 and TRBJ2-1; TRBD1 matches 8 bases. Germline V lookup: CDR1 SGHAT, CDR2 FQDESV (reference sequence). V lost 5 bases, J lost 7 bases, and 7 bases stayed unmatched. CDR3 length: 14 amino acids. CDR3 DNA sequence: TGTGCCAGCAGCCCCAGGGGGCGAGCTAATGAGCAGTTCTTC. This encodes CASSPRGRANEQFF.

The chain has TRBV30 and TRBJ1-5; D unclear. V lost 3 bases and J lost 2, with 8 bases in between. CDR1 is GTSNPN and CDR2 is SVGIG in the germline V gene (reference sequence). The CDR3 totals 13 residues. The CDR3 DNA sequence: TGTGCCTGGAGGGAGAGGGGCAATCAGCCCCAGCATTTT. Translated: CAWRERGNQPQHF.

This sequence joins TRBV4-1 and TRBJ2-2; TRBD2 matches 8 bases. This CDR3 has 17 amino acids. CDR1 is MGHRA, CDR2 YSYEKL, per germline. Trimming removed 0 bases from V and 5 bases from J; junction bases left unmatched: 8. The CDR3 is CASSQESGGYLTGELFF. CDR3 bases: TGCGCCAGCAGCCAAGAAAGCGGGGGCTACTTAACCGGGGAGCTGTTTTTT.

The chain uses TRBV9 and TRBJ1-6; 7 bases agree with TRBD1. The germline CDR1 and CDR2 sequences are SGDLS and YYNGEE. V trimming: 0 bases; J trimming: 7 bases; junction bases outside the gene matches: 7. This CDR3 region has 16 residues. CDR3 protein: CASSVASGGRNSPLHF. CDR3 sequence (DNA): TGTGCCAGCAGCGTAGCTTCAGGGGGTAGGAATTCACCCCTCCACTTT.

The V gene is TRBV5-3, the J gene TRBJ1-3, with 8 bases that match TRBD1. TRBV5-3 is flagged as an ORF with uncertain function. The CDR3 covers 14 residues. The J segment lost 5 bases and the V segment lost 8 bases, leaving 9 bases of the junction unmatched. CDR3 sequence reads: CASPTRDRRNTIYF. The CDR3 nucleotides are TGTGCCAGCCCTACCCGGGACAGGAGAAACACCATATATTTT.

The chain recombines TRBV6-1 with TRBJ1-2; tentatively, D is TRBD1 (5 bases). The V end was cut by 2 bases, the J end by 5 bases, with 9 bases between. This CDR3 comprises 13 residues. CDR1 MNHNS and CDR2 SASEGT come from the germline V gene. The CDR3 is CASSERTQYGYTF. The CDR3, as DNA: TGTGCCAGCAGTGAAAGGACACAGTATGGCTACACCTTC.

The chain recombines TRBV7-2 with TRBJ1-4; 8 bases map to TRBD1. V gave up 5 bases and J gave up 3 bases; unmatched junction bases: 5. This CDR3 contains 15 residues. CDR1 SGHTA and CDR2 FQGNSA come from the germline V gene. This chain's CDR3 is CASSSMTGANEKLFF. CDR3 sequence (DNA): TGTGCCAGCAGCAGTATGACAGGGGCTAATGAAAAACTGTTTTTT.

J is TRBJ2-6 and V is TRBV5-1; D is perhaps TRBD1 or TRBD2 (5 bases each). V lost 2 bases, J lost 0 bases, and 12 bases lay in between. The CDR3 has 17 residues. Germline CDR1 SGHRS, CDR2 YFSETQ. CDR3: CASSFPGRTSGANVLTF. The DNA of the CDR3 is TGCGCCAGCAGCTTTCCGGGACGGACCTCTGGGGCCAACGTCCTGACTTTC. The full variable domain, rest sourced from reference TRBV5-1 and TRBJ2-6, is KAGVTQTPRYLIKTRGQQVTLSCSPISGHRSVSWYQQTPGQGLQFLFEYFSETQRNKGNFPGRFSGRQFSNSRSEMNVSTLELGDSALYLCASSFPGRTSGANVLTFGAGSRLTVL.

The V call is TRBV4-3, the J call TRBJ2-2, with 10 bases aligning to TRBD1. The CDR3 consists of 18 residues. Per the germline V gene, CDR1 is LGHNA and CDR2 is YSLEER. Trimming removed 0 bases from V and 1 base from J; junction bases left unmatched: 5. CDR3 region: CASSQDRGQGWNTGELFF. CDR3 nucleotides: TGCGCCAGCAGCCAAGATCGGGGACAGGGGTGGAACACCGGGGAGCTGTTTTTT.

This clone was detected only once. The chain couples TRBV19 to TRBJ2-5; 7 bases line up with TRBD1. CDR1 is LNHDA, CDR2 SQIVND, per germline (reference sequence). Losses at the gene ends were 5 bases for V and 4 bases for J; bases not matched to a gene: 4. The CDR3 has 13 amino acids. The CDR3 DNA reads TGTGCCAGTAGTGCGACAGGGACAGAGACCCAGTACTTC. Translated, it gives CASSATGTETQYF.

CDR3 bases: TGTGCCAGCAGCGTAGGTGGTTGGGATTATCTCTCAGAGAATTCACCCCTCCACTTT. Translated: CASSVGGWDYLSENSPLHF. The chain carries TRBV9 and TRBJ1-6; no clear D. The CDR3 totals 19 residues. The ends were cut back, 0 bases at V and 7 bases at J, with 23 bases in the middle. Germline V lookup: CDR1 SGDLS, CDR2 YYNGEE.